The entry that follows covers one TCR beta chain sequence. This CDR3 has 14 residues. Germline assignment: CDR1 SGDLS and CDR2 YYNGEE. V lost 0 bases and J 5 bases, leaving 12 bases between the germline ends. These data originate in a study of low-dose radiotherapy and immunotherapy resistance in tumors. Study as a whole: Administration of intravenous cyclophosphamide at 200 mg/m2 took place every two weeks, one day before radiation and immunotherapy. Daily, from cycle 1 day 1 and for four cycles, patients took oral aspirin 300 mg.

Time point: before trial treatment. Donors received a regimen that comprised nivolumab, ipilimumab, aspirin, low-dose cyclophosphamide and low-dose radiotherapy. Primers used for first-strand cDNA, a TRAV- and TRBV-specific set, covered both alpha and beta chains. For amplifying TCRs, the PCR ran for 20 to 25 cycles with Phusion, which was used together with a constant-region primer and the adapter on the V primers. Via MiXCR, TCRdb re-called the reads, giving one row per CDR3 protein. The sample has more than 50,000 distinct CDR3 sequences, under 30% seen once. This sequence joins TRBV9 and TRBJ2-7, with a tentative D call TRBD1 (5 bases). This TCR came from a male donor with prostate cancer. This specimen consisted of PBMCs, obtained before treatment. The CDR3 spells CASSVGREVDEQYF. CDR3 nucleotide sequence: TGTGCCAGCAGCGTAGGCAGGGAAGTCGACGAGCAGTACTTC. Variable domain in full (rest from reference TRBV9 and TRBJ2-7): DSGVTQTPKHLITATGQRVTLRCSPRSGDLSVYWYQQSLDQGLQFLIQYYNGEERAKGNILERFSAQQFPDLHSELNLSSLELGDSALYFCASSVGREVDEQYFGPGTRLTVT.